This record covers a single T cell receptor beta chain. This sample was taken from a study of blood T cell repertoires in COVID-19. Study-wide context: From the United States, Italy and Spain came samples of acute and convalescent COVID-19. Sources were T cells, B-cell-depleted T cells, or PBMCs; the material itself was cDNA or gDNA.

Libraries were prepared by immunoSEQ multiplex PCR; TCRdb keeps only in-frame clonotypes and omits some of them. The table has under 75,000 clones, 75% to 80% seen once; the top ten hold roughly 6%. Between the trimmed V and J ends, which lost 0 bases and 1 base, there was a span of 7 bases. From germline, CDR1 is SGHRS and CDR2 YFSETQ. CDR3 length: 14 amino acids. The clonotype comes from a woman aged 60-75 years with acute or convalescent COVID-19. The chain has TRBV5-1 and TRBJ1-2; no firm D call. Material for sequencing was peripheral blood. DNA of the CDR3: TGCGCCAGCAGCTTGGCGGGTGGTAACTATGGCTACACCTTC. It translates to CASSLAGGNYGYTF.